This entry lists 4 T cell receptor beta chains sequenced from one sample in a study of shared clonotypes between healthy human individuals. Clones were sequenced by immunoSEQ multiplex PCR, and TCRdb holds only the in-frame ones, with some missing. The table records 2.3 million or so clones, approximately 95% of them present only once. The specimen was naive CD4+ T cells from PBMCs. Subset given: CD45RA+ positively selected. All receptors come from a man in his late teens or twenties in good health. Some clones in this sample may be carry-over from other donors' samples.

This sequence joins TRBV28 and TRBJ1-1; no definite D call. Trimming removed 4 bases from V and 0 bases from J, with 12 bases in between. CDR3 length: 15 residues. Germline CDR1 reads MDHEN; CDR2 reads SYDVKM. CDR3 in DNA: TGTGCCAGCAGTTCCACCCCGCAGTTGAACACTGAAGCTTTCTTT. Encoded protein: CASSSTPQLNTEAFF. The whole variable domain, filled in from reference TRBV28 and TRBJ1-1, reads DVKVTQSSRYLVKRTGEKVFLECVQDMDHENMFWYRQDPGLGLRLIYFSYDVKMKEKGDIPEGYSVSREKKERFSLILESASTNQTSMYLCASSSTPQLNTEAFFGQGTRLTVV.

This chain connects TRBV5-1 to TRBJ2-7; 9 bases fit TRBD2. This CDR3 has 14 residues. Per the germline V gene, CDR1 is SGHRS and CDR2 is YFSETQ. J lost 7 bases, V lost 2 bases, and 7 bases had no gene match. Written as DNA, the CDR3 is TGCGCCAGCAGCTTTACTAGCGGGTCAAGAGAGCAGTACTTC. Its protein product is CASSFTSGSREQYF.

The CDR3, as DNA: TGTGCCAGTAGTATCCCAGGAGCAACTCTCCGTGAGCAGTTCTTC. Translating it yields CASSIPGATLREQFF. This rearrangement joins TRBV19 to TRBJ2-1, with unresolved D. In germline, CDR1 is LNHDA, CDR2 SQIVND (reference sequence). The CDR3 length is 15 residues. V was trimmed by 3 bases and J by 9 bases, leaving 18 bases between them.

The rearrangement uses TRBV28 and TRBJ2-3; TRBD2 matches 10 bases. CDR3 size: 20 residues. Germline V gene lookup returns CDR1 MDHEN and CDR2 SYDVKM. J lost 3 bases, V lost 0 bases, and 15 bases had no gene match. The CDR3 reads CASSLWGIAGGTVGTDTQYF. The CDR3 DNA sequence: TGTGCCAGCAGTTTATGGGGAATAGCGGGAGGTACGGTTGGGACAGATACGCAGTATTTT.